The 30 T cell receptor beta chains given below trace back to one sample, sequenced in a study of shared clonotypes between healthy human individuals. Using immunoSEQ multiplex PCR, the repertoire was profiled, and TCRdb retains in-frame clones only, with some absent. The data show roughly 95,000 clones, about half seen once. Sequenced input: PBMCs. These receptors were collected from a woman in her thirties or forties in good health. Some clones in this sample may be carry-over from other donors' samples.

The chain recombines TRBV5-1 with TRBJ2-7, with a possible D match to TRBD2 (6 bases). The V gene's germline CDR1 is SGHRS and CDR2 YFSETQ. The ends were cut back, 1 base at V and 2 bases at J, with 13 bases in the middle. This CDR3 is built from 15 residues. DNA of the CDR3: TGCGCCAGCAGCTTGTCGGACTACCAGACCTACGAGCAGTACTTC. As protein: CASSLSDYQTYEQYF.

This clone was seen at least ten times. The chain employs TRBV20-1 and TRBJ2-7; weak D call: TRBD1 (5 bases). The germline gives CDR1 DFQATT, CDR2 SNEGSKA (reference sequence). There are 11 residues in the CDR3. V was cut by 2 bases and J by 4 bases, with 6 bases left in between. CDR3 loop: CSARQGYEQYF. The CDR3 DNA sequence: TGCAGTGCTAGACAGGGTTACGAGCAGTACTTC.

The chain employs TRBV18 and TRBJ1-2, with no clear D. CDR1 is KGHSH and CDR2 is LQKENI in the germline V gene. The V end lost 3 bases, the J end lost 2 bases, and 13 bases lay between the germline ends. This CDR3 is 15 amino acids long. The CDR3 bases are TGTGCCAGCTCACCGGGAGGTAGCCTCAACTATGGCTACACCTTC. Translating gives CASSPGGSLNYGYTF.

The table lists this clone with a count of one. With only one base between it and a far larger clone, this is likely a read error. Additional DNA sequences in this sample encode the identical CDR3. This chain joins TRBV5-1 and TRBJ1-1; D gene uncertain. The CDR3 runs to 13 residues. V was shortened by 0 bases and J by 8 bases, with 11 bases between the two germline ends. CDR1 SGHRS and CDR2 YFSETQ come from the germline V gene. The CDR3 loop is CASSLEGTPEAFF. CDR3 DNA: TGCGCCAGCAGCTTGGAGGGAACCCCCGAAGCTTTCTTT.

The table lists this clone with a few counts. The CDR3: CASSVNSGTYNEQFF. CDR3 bases: TGTGCCAGCAGCGTAAATTCCGGGACCTACAATGAGCAGTTCTTC. The V gene is TRBV9, the J gene TRBJ2-1; D is perhaps TRBD2 (5 bases). V was cut by 1 base and J by 2 bases, with 10 bases left in between. The CDR3 extends over 15 amino acids. Germline V gene sequence: CDR1 SGDLS, CDR2 YYNGEE.

This clone was recorded a few times. V usage is TRBV29-1 and J usage is TRBJ2-3, with D perhaps matching TRBD2 (6 bases). The length of the CDR3 is 14 residues. Trimming pared 4 bases from V and 2 bases from J, leaving 13 bases between. Germline V lookup: CDR1 SQVTM, CDR2 ANQGSEA. The CDR3 region has the DNA TGCAGCGTTGCTGAGGGAGGCTACACAGATACGCAGTATTTT. This codes for CSVAEGGYTDTQYF.

In DNA, the CDR3 is TGTGCCAGCAGCCCCACGGGGGAATTGGTAACCGGGGAGCTGTTTTTT. It encodes CASSPTGELVTGELFF. V gene TRBV9 combines with J gene TRBJ2-2; perhaps TRBD2 as D (6 bases). The CDR3 extends over 16 amino acids. V was shortened by 4 bases and J by 5 bases, with 18 bases between the two germline ends. The germline V gene has CDR1 SGDLS and CDR2 YYNGEE.

This chain connects TRBV7-8 to TRBJ1-5; tentative D call: TRBD1 (5 bases). CDR3 length: 14 amino acids. Germline assignment: CDR1 SGHVS and CDR2 FQNEAQ. V was shortened by 4 bases and J by 5 bases, with 12 bases between the two germline ends. The CDR3 coding sequence is TGTGCCAGCAGCTACAGGTCTCGGGATCAGCCCCAGCATTTT. Encoded protein: CASSYRSRDQPQHF.

The J gene is TRBJ2-5, the V gene TRBV30; D is uncertain. V was pared by 2 bases and J by 11 bases, with 12 bases between. The CDR3 sequence is 11 residues long. Germline lookup yields CDR1 GTSNPN and CDR2 SVGIG (reference sequence). CDR3 DNA sequence: TGTGCCTGGAGTTCTGGCATCTTTCAGTACTTC. The encoded protein is CAWSSGIFQYF.

V and J are TRBV11-2 and TRBJ2-7, with 8 positions matching TRBD1. The CDR3 has 15 amino acids. Germline loops: CDR1 SGHAT, CDR2 FQNNGV. The junction had 9 bases not matched to a gene; V was cut back by 3 bases and J by 5 bases. CDR3 amino acids: CASSLAAGGGDEQYF. The DNA of the CDR3 is TGTGCCAGCAGCTTGGCCGCAGGGGGCGGGGACGAGCAGTACTTC.

The chain is built from TRBV25-1 and TRBJ1-2; D is perhaps TRBD1 (6 bases). Germline V gives CDR1 MGHDK, CDR2 SYGVNS. The CDR3 loop spans 14 amino acids. Trimming pared 2 bases from V and 8 bases from J, leaving 15 bases between. In DNA, the CDR3 is TGTGCCAGCAGTGAAGGGACGGGACATGAGGGCTACACCTTC. Translating it yields CASSEGTGHEGYTF.

Comments on this clone: It may be a read error: a sequence one base away is much more abundant. V gene TRBV19 combines with J gene TRBJ2-5; no reliable D call. This CDR3 is 15 amino acids long. CDR1 is LNHDA and CDR2 is SQIVND in the germline V gene (reference sequence). Trimming pared 1 base from V and 2 bases from J, leaving 11 bases between. The CDR3 DNA is TGTGCCAGTAGTATAGGGGTAGGCAGTCAAGAGACCCAGTACTTC. Its protein product is CASSIGVGSQETQYF.

This clone was found once. The identical CDR3 is also encoded by other nucleotide sequences in the sample. The chain links TRBV5-1 to TRBJ2-7; 8 bases match TRBD2. V gave up 5 bases and J gave up 4 bases; unmatched junction bases: 8. Germline lookup yields CDR1 SGHRS and CDR2 YFSETQ. This CDR3 spans 14 amino acids. CDR3 residues: CASSLSGRGYEQYF. The DNA of the CDR3 is TGCGCCAGCAGTTTGTCCGGGAGGGGATACGAGCAGTACTTC.

V usage is TRBV19 and J usage is TRBJ2-6; 7 bases match TRBD1. After removal of 6 bases from V and 0 bases from J, the junction contained 8 bases not matched to a gene. This CDR3 has 17 residues. Per the germline V gene, CDR1 is LNHDA and CDR2 is SQIVND (reference sequence). The CDR3 region has the DNA TGTGCCAGTAGCCGTGCAGGGGGTGTCTCTGGGGCCAACGTCCTGACTTTC. This translates into CASSRAGGVSGANVLTF.

This clone was detected many times. The chain uses TRBV30 and TRBJ1-5; D remains ambiguous. V shed 4 bases and J shed 0 bases, with 10 bases lying between them. The CDR3 consists of 14 residues. Germline V gene sequence: CDR1 GTSNPN, CDR2 SVGIG (reference sequence). The CDR3 protein is CAWNRGSSNQPQHF. In DNA form, the CDR3 reads TGTGCCTGGAATAGAGGCAGTAGCAATCAGCCCCAGCATTTT.

Only a few counts were recorded for this clone. V is TRBV19 and J is TRBJ1-5, with a possible D match to TRBD1 (6 bases). Germline CDR1 LNHDA, CDR2 SQIVND (reference sequence). The CDR3 runs to 15 residues. V lost 6 bases to trimming and J lost 3 bases, with 15 bases between them. The CDR3 spells CASRAGQWVNQPQHF. The CDR3 DNA is TGTGCCAGTAGGGCCGGACAGTGGGTCAATCAGCCCCAGCATTTT.

The chain couples TRBV30 to TRBJ2-7, with 7 bases matching TRBD1. Germline V gene data show CDR1 as GTSNPN and CDR2 as SVGIG (reference sequence). V was pared by 7 bases and J by 6 bases, with 6 bases of the junction left unmatched. This CDR3 has 11 amino acids. CDR3 coding DNA: TGTGCCTTCCAAAACAGGGGCGAGCAGTACTTC. Encoded protein: CAFQNRGEQYF.

The CDR3 reads CAGAGGPLYEQYF. The CDR3 DNA reads as TGTGCCGGAGCGGGAGGTCCACTCTACGAGCAGTACTTC. The rearrangement joins TRBV2 to TRBJ2-7; 9 nucleotides line up with TRBD2. Per the germline V gene, CDR1 is SNHLY and CDR2 is FYNNEI. There are 13 residues in the CDR3. The V gene end was trimmed by 11 bases and the J gene end by 3 bases; junction bases not matched to a gene: 8.

The chain links TRBV7-3 to TRBJ2-5; 8 nucleotides match TRBD2. Trimming removed 3 bases from V and 5 bases from J; junction bases left unmatched: 8. CDR1 is SGHTA, CDR2 FQGTGA, per germline. CDR3 length equals 15 residues. The CDR3 region has the DNA TGTGCCAGCAGCTTTTCCGGGAGGGCCGGCGAGACCCAGTACTTC. This sequence encodes CASSFSGRAGETQYF.

The V call is TRBV28, the J call TRBJ2-7; D is perhaps TRBD2 (6 bases). Germline V gene lookup returns CDR1 MDHEN and CDR2 SYDVKM. V was clipped by 5 bases and J by 1 base, with 15 bases between them. CDR3 length: 15 residues. CDR3 DNA: TGTGCCAGCAGTCAATTGGGGACTCTATCCTACGAGCAGTACTTC. It is translated as CASSQLGTLSYEQYF.

The V call is TRBV7-8, the J call TRBJ2-3; 10 positions agree with TRBD2. Trimming removed 4 bases from V and 1 base from J; junction bases left unmatched: 5. CDR1 and CDR2 from the germline V gene are SGHVS and FQNEAQ. The CDR3 contains 16 residues. This CDR3 reads CASSSTGTSGTDTQYF. The CDR3 DNA follows: TGTGCCAGCAGCTCTACCGGGACTAGCGGCACAGATACGCAGTATTTT.

This sequence joins TRBV20-1 and TRBJ2-5, with unresolved D. The CDR3 spans 11 residues. V was shortened by 6 bases and J by 5 bases, with 10 bases between the two germline ends. CDR1 is DFQATT and CDR2 is SNEGSKA in the germline V gene (reference sequence). CDR3 in DNA: TGCAGTGCCCTGACTGAGGAGACCCAGTACTTC. This sequence encodes CSALTEETQYF.

This chain connects TRBV5-1 to TRBJ1-1; 9 nucleotides align to TRBD1. This CDR3 is 15 amino acids long. Germline V gene sequence: CDR1 SGHRS, CDR2 YFSETQ. Trimming removed 3 bases from V and 5 bases from J; junction bases left unmatched: 8. The CDR3 DNA reads as TGCGCCAGCAGCTGGGGGACAGGGTGGGATACTGAAGCTTTCTTT. Its protein is CASSWGTGWDTEAFF.

This clone was detected once. The rearrangement joins TRBV6-6 to TRBJ2-3, with D maybe TRBD2 (5 bases). Trimming cost V 6 bases and J 1 base, with 14 bases left between them. The germline V gene has CDR1 MNHNY and CDR2 SVGAGI (reference sequence). There are 15 residues in the CDR3. CDR3 coding DNA: TGTGCCAGCAGGGCCCGGGGAGAAGGCACAGATACGCAGTATTTT. Amino acid sequence: CASRARGEGTDTQYF.

The rearrangement uses TRBV5-4 and TRBJ2-7; possible D gene TRBD1, 5 bases. The CDR3 is made up of 16 amino acids. Looked up from germline, CDR1 is SGHNT and CDR2 is YYREEE (reference sequence). V was trimmed by 0 bases and J by 2 bases, leaving 15 bases between them. The CDR3 is CASSLAPTVATYEQYF. As DNA, the CDR3 is TGTGCCAGCAGCTTGGCCCCGACAGTCGCGACCTACGAGCAGTACTTC.

This clone was recorded many times. The genes are TRBV28 and TRBJ2-7; possible D gene TRBD2, 5 bases. This CDR3 has 15 amino acids. The germline V and J ends were trimmed by 3 bases and 4 bases, with 16 bases remaining between them. Germline V gives CDR1 MDHEN, CDR2 SYDVKM. The DNA of the CDR3 is TGTGCCAGCAGTTTCAGCGGAACGGTAGCATACGAGCAGTACTTC. Translated: CASSFSGTVAYEQYF.

This clone was seen ten or more times. The chain joins TRBV2 to TRBJ2-5; D remains ambiguous. The DNA end is more similar to TRBJ2-7, so the J call may be wrong. The CDR3 is 16 amino acids. The germline V gene encodes CDR1 SNHLY and CDR2 FYNNEI. CDR3 in amino acids: CASSPLAGRQPNEQYF. The CDR3 DNA follows: TGTGCCAGCAGCCCCCTTGCCGGCCGCCAACCGAACGAGCAGTACTTC.

Concerning this clone itself: One base away lies a much larger clone, so this may be a sequencing read error. The chain combines TRBV30 with TRBJ1-4; 9 bases are shared with TRBD1. This CDR3 spans 16 amino acids. Losses at the gene ends were 1 base for V and 4 bases for J; bases not matched to a gene: 7. The germline V gene has CDR1 GTSNPN and CDR2 SVGIG (reference sequence). The CDR3 DNA sequence: TGTGCCTGGAGTGCACAACAGGGGGCCCATAATGAAAAACTGTTTTTT. This translates into CAWSAQQGAHNEKLFF. Using reference TRBV30 and TRBJ1-4 for the parts outside the CDR3, the full variable domain is SQTIHQWPATLVQPVGSPLSLECTVEGTSNPNLYWYRQAAGRGLQLLFYSVGIGQISSEVPQNLSASRPQDRQFILSSKKLLLSDSGFYLCAWSAQQGAHNEKLFFGSGTQLSVL.

This clone was seen at least ten times. V gene TRBV27 combines with J gene TRBJ2-1, with TRBD2 identical over 10 bases. Unmatched junction bases numbered 7, after V lost 4 bases and J lost 4 bases. CDR3 length: 16 amino acids. Germline CDR1 and CDR2: MNHEY and SMNVEV (reference sequence). CDR3 sequence reads: CASSSYLAGGYNEQFF. The DNA of the CDR3 is TGTGCCAGCAGTTCCTATTTAGCGGGAGGATACAATGAGCAGTTCTTC.

The rearrangement joins TRBV19 to TRBJ2-5; tentatively, D is TRBD2 (6 bases). Trimming stripped 3 bases from V and 3 bases from J, with 11 bases between. This CDR3 is built from 14 residues. Germline CDR1 reads LNHDA; CDR2 reads SQIVND (reference sequence). CDR3 in amino acids: CASSIPGDKETQYF. The CDR3 DNA is TGTGCCAGTAGTATTCCGGGGGATAAAGAGACCCAGTACTTC.